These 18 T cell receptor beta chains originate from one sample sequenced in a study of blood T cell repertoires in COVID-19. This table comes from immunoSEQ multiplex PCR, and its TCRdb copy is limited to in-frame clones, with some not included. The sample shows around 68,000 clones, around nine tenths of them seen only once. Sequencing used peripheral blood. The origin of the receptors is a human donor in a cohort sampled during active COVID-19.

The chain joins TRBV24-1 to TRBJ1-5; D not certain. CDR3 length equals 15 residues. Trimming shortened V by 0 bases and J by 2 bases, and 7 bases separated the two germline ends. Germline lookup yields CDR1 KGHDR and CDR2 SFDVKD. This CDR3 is CATSDLQSGNQPQHF. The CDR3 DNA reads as TGTGCCACCAGTGATTTGCAATCAGGCAATCAGCCCCAGCATTTT.

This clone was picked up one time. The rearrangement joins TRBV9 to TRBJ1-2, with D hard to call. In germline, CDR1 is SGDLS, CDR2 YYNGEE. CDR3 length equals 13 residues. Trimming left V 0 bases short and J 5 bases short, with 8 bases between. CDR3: CASSVDRGYGYTF. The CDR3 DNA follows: TGTGCCAGCAGCGTAGATAGAGGGTATGGCTACACCTTC.

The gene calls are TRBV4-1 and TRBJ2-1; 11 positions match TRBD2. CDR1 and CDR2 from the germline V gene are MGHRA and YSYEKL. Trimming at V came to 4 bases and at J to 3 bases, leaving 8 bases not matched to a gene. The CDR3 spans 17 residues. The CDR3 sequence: CASSPGMGLAVYNEQFF. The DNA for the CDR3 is TGCGCCAGCAGCCCGGGGATGGGACTAGCGGTCTACAATGAGCAGTTCTTC.

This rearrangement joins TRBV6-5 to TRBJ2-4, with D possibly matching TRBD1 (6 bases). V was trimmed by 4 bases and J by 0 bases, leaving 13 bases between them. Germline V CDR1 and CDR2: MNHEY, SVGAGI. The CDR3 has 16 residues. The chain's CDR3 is CASSSDSLLAKNIQYF. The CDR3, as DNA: TGTGCCAGCAGTTCGGACAGTTTATTAGCCAAAAACATTCAGTACTTC.

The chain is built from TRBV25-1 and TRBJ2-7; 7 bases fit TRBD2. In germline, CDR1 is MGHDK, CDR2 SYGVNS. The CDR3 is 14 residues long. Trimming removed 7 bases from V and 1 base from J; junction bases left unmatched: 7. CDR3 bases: TGTGCCAGCACCCAAACGGGGGGTTCCTACGAGCAGTACTTC. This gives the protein CASTQTGGSYEQYF.

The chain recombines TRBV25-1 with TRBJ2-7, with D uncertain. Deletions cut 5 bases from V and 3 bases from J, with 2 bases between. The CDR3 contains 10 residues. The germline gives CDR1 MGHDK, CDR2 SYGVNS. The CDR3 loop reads CASSHYEQYF. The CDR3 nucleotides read TGTGCCAGCAGTCACTACGAGCAGTACTTC.

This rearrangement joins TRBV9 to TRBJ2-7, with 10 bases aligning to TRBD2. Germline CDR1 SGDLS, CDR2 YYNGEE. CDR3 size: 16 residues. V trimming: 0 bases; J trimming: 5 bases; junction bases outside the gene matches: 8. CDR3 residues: CASSVEASGSVNEQYF. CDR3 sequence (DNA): TGTGCCAGCAGCGTAGAAGCTAGCGGGAGTGTAAACGAGCAGTACTTC.

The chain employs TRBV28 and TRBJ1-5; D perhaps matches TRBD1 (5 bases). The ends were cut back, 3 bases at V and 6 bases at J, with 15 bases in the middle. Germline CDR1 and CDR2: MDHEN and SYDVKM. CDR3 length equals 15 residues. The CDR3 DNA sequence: TGTGCCAGCAGTTTTAGTGGCCAGGGTCTTCAGCCCCAGCATTTT. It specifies CASSFSGQGLQPQHF.

CDR3 DNA: TGTGCCAGCAGATTCAAGACAGGGGGCCATGACACTGAAGCTTTCTTT. Translating it yields CASRFKTGGHDTEAFF. The V gene is TRBV7-3, the J gene TRBJ1-1; 10 nucleotides agree with TRBD1. The CDR3 length is 16 residues. Unmatched junction bases numbered 10, after V lost 6 bases and J lost 3 bases. Per the germline V gene, CDR1 is SGHTA and CDR2 is FQGTGA.

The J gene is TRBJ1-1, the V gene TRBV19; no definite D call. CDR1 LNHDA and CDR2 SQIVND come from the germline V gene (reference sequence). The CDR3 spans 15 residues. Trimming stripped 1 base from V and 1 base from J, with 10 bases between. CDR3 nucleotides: TGTGCCAGTAGTATAGGTAGGCGGCAGAACACTGAAGCTTTCTTT. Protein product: CASSIGRRQNTEAFF.

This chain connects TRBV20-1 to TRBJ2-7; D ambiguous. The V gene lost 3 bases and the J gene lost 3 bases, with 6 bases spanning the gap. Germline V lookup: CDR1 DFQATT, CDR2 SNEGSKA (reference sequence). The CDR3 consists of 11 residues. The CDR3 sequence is CSASRSYEQYF. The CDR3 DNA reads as TGCAGTGCTAGTCGTAGCTACGAGCAGTACTTC.

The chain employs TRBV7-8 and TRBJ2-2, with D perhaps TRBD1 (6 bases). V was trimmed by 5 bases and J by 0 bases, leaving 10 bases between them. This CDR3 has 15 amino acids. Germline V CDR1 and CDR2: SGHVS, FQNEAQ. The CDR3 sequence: CASSPRTANTGELFF. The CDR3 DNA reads TGTGCCAGCAGCCCCCGGACAGCGAACACCGGGGAGCTGTTTTTT.

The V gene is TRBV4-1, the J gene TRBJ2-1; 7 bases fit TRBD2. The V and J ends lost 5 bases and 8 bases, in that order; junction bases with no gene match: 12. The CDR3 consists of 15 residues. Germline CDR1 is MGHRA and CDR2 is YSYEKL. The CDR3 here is CASSAPRGGGYEQFF. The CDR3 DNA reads TGCGCCAGCAGCGCTCCGCGGGGCGGGGGTTATGAGCAGTTCTTC.

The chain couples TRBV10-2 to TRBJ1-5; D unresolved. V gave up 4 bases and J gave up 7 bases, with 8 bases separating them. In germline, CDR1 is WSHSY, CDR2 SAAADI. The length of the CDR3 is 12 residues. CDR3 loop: CASSAGSQPQHF. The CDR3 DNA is TGCGCCAGCAGTGCGGGGAGCCAGCCCCAGCATTTT.

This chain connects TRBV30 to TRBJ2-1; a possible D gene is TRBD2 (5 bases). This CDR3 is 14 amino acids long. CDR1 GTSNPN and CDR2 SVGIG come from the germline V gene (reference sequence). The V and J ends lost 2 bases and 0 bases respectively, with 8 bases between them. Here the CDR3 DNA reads TGTGCCTGGAGTCCGGGAAGCTCCTACAATGAGCAGTTCTTC. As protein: CAWSPGSSYNEQFF.

CDR3 in amino acids: CASSIRTPGYGYTF. CDR3 DNA sequence: TGTGCCAGTAGTATAAGGACACCCGGCTATGGCTACACCTTC. The J gene is TRBJ1-2, the V gene TRBV19, with D maybe TRBD1 (5 bases). Germline CDR1 LNHDA, CDR2 SQIVND (reference sequence). Deletions cut 2 bases from V and 4 bases from J, with 11 bases between. There are 14 residues in the CDR3.

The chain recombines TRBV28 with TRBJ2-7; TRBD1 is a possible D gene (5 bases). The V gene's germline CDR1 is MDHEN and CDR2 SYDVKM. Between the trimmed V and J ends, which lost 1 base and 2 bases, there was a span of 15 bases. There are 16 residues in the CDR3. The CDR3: CASSLYSQTDTYEQYF. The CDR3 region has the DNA TGTGCCAGCAGTTTATACTCCCAGACAGACACCTACGAGCAGTACTTC. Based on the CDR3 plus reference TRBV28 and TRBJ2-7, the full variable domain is DVKVTQSSRYLVKRTGEKVFLECVQDMDHENMFWYRQDPGLGLRLIYFSYDVKMKEKGDIPEGYSVSREKKERFSLILESASTNQTSMYLCASSLYSQTDTYEQYFGPGTRLTVT.

The CDR3 bases are TGTGCCAGCGCGGGGGCGTTCAATGAGCAGTTCTTC. Amino acid sequence: CASAGAFNEQFF. The rearrangement links TRBV27 to TRBJ2-1, with D maybe TRBD2 (7 bases). CDR3 size: 12 residues. The germline V gene encodes CDR1 MNHEY and CDR2 SMNVEV (reference sequence). The germline V and J ends were trimmed by 8 bases and 6 bases, with 11 bases remaining between them.